Following are 25 T cell receptor beta chains from one sample sequenced in a study of cytomegalovirus exposure and HLA in healthy donors. PCR primers comprised 60 Vbeta and 13 Jbeta primers. Sequencing used immunoSEQ multiplex PCR; TCRdb keeps in-frame clones, though not all of them. The sample holds about 170,000 clones, 65% to 85% seen once. The sample consisted of PBMCs. These receptors were taken from a woman aged 45-65 years in good health and CMV-seropositive.

This clone showed up just a few times. The chain recombines TRBV7-3 with TRBJ1-6; no firm D call. Trimming took off 5 bases at V and 10 bases at J, with 12 bases between the two ends. Germline V gives CDR1 SGHTA, CDR2 FQGTGA. The CDR3 length is 13 residues. Here the CDR3 reads CASSPSVGSPLHF. In DNA form, the CDR3 reads TGTGCCAGCAGCCCCTCCGTCGGGTCACCCCTCCACTTT.

The chain employs TRBV12-5 and TRBJ2-5; 7 nucleotides line up with TRBD1. V lost 1 base and J lost 2; bases outside the gene matches: 4. In germline, CDR1 is LGHNT, CDR2 FRNRAP. This CDR3 region has 15 residues. The CDR3 loop is CASGLATGFQETQYF. CDR3 DNA: TGTGCTAGTGGTTTGGCGACAGGGTTTCAAGAGACCCAGTACTTC.

This clone was recorded once. The rearrangement joins TRBV6-5 to TRBJ1-2, with TRBD1 matching 7 bases. CDR1 MNHEY and CDR2 SVGAGI come from the germline V gene. The CDR3 runs 15 residues. V lost 0 bases to trimming and J lost 6 bases; unmatched junction nucleotides: 7. In nucleotides, the CDR3 is TGTGCCAGCAGTTACTCGAGAGGGGGCGCAGATGGCTACACCTTC. Its protein product is CASSYSRGGADGYTF.

The chain has TRBV2 and TRBJ1-5, with 7 bases that match TRBD1. The germline gives CDR1 SNHLY, CDR2 FYNNEI. V gave up 4 bases and J gave up 6 bases; unmatched junction bases: 6. The CDR3 is made up of 14 amino acids. The CDR3 spells CASSGDSLTQPQHF. The CDR3 DNA reads as TGTGCCAGCAGTGGGGACAGTTTGACTCAGCCCCAGCATTTT. The whole variable domain, filled in from reference TRBV2 and TRBJ1-5, reads EPEVTQTPSHQVTQMGQEVILRCVPISNHLYFYWYRQILGQKVEFLVSFYNNEISEKSEIFDDQFSVERPDGSNFTLKIRSTKLEDSAMYFCASSGDSLTQPQHFGDGTRLSIL.

The rearrangement links TRBV5-5 to TRBJ1-4, with TRBD1 identical over 9 bases. CDR3 length: 16 amino acids. Germline CDR1 reads SGHKS; CDR2 reads YYEKEE (reference sequence). After removal of 0 bases from V and 2 bases from J, the junction contained 2 bases not matched to a gene. The CDR3 loop reads CASSLAGTGTNEKLFF. CDR3 in DNA: TGTGCCAGCAGCTTGGCCGGGACAGGGACTAATGAAAAACTGTTTTTT. The complete variable domain, with remaining parts taken from reference TRBV5-5 and TRBJ1-4, reads DAGVTQSPTHLIKTRGQQVTLRCSPISGHKSVSWYQQVLGQGPQFIFQYYEKEERGRGNFPDRFSARQFPNYSSELNVNALLLGDSALYLCASSLAGTGTNEKLFFGSGTQLSVL.

This chain joins TRBV9 and TRBJ1-1; 7 nucleotides line up with TRBD1. Germline values: CDR1 SGDLS, CDR2 YYNGEE. There are 14 residues in the CDR3. The junction had 2 bases not matched to a gene; V was cut back by 1 base and J by 2 bases. The CDR3: CASSVKGANTEAFF. In DNA form, the CDR3 reads TGTGCCAGCAGCGTAAAGGGGGCAAACACTGAAGCTTTCTTT.

In the case of this clone: Other DNA sequences within the sample encode an identical CDR3. The chain recombines TRBV5-1 with TRBJ2-1; 13 bases agree with TRBD2. The V gene's germline CDR1 is SGHRS and CDR2 YFSETQ. Trimming cost V 0 bases and J 6 bases; bases outside gene matches: 3. The CDR3 has 16 amino acids. The DNA for the CDR3 is TGCGCCAGCAGCTTGGGAGGGACTAGCGGGGTCAATGAGCAGTTCTTC. It codes for CASSLGGTSGVNEQFF. Combining the CDR3 with reference TRBV5-1 and TRBJ2-1 gives the whole variable domain KAGVTQTPRYLIKTRGQQVTLSCSPISGHRSVSWYQQTPGQGLQFLFEYFSETQRNKGNFPGRFSGRQFSNSRSEMNVSTLELGDSALYLCASSLGGTSGVNEQFFGPGTRLTVL.

The V and J genes are TRBV5-1 and TRBJ2-4; weak D call: TRBD2 (5 bases). In germline, CDR1 is SGHRS, CDR2 YFSETQ. V lost 3 bases, J lost 5 bases, and 9 bases lay in between. The CDR3 is 13 amino acids. In DNA, the CDR3 is TGCGCCAGCAGCTCGGACGGGGAAAACATTCAGTACTTC. It yields the protein CASSSDGENIQYF.

The genes are TRBV19 and TRBJ2-4; a possible D gene is TRBD1 (5 bases). V was cut by 0 bases and J by 13 bases, with 16 bases left in between. There are 14 residues in the CDR3. The germline gives CDR1 LNHDA, CDR2 SQIVND (reference sequence). DNA for the CDR3: TGTGCCAGTAGTATAGATAAGCTGGGGCAGCGACAGTACTTC. It is translated as CASSIDKLGQRQYF.

The chain combines TRBV5-4 with TRBJ1-2, with 9 bases matching TRBD1. The V and J ends lost 5 bases and 5 bases, in that order; junction bases with no gene match: 10. CDR1 SGHNT and CDR2 YYREEE come from the germline V gene (reference sequence). The CDR3 sequence is 15 residues long. CDR3 region: CASSAAGQGGYGYTF. The CDR3 nucleotides read TGTGCCAGCAGTGCTGCGGGACAGGGAGGATATGGCTACACCTTC.

This rearrangement joins TRBV6-5 to TRBJ2-1; 8 bases fit TRBD1. CDR1 and CDR2 (germline): MNHEY, SVGAGI. The junction had 2 bases not matched to a gene; V was cut back by 5 bases and J by 2 bases. The CDR3 has 14 residues. DNA for the CDR3: TGTGCCAGCAGTGGACAGGGTGCCTACAATGAGCAGTTCTTC. This encodes CASSGQGAYNEQFF.

In the case of this clone: The sample carries other DNA sequences with the same CDR3. The rearrangement joins TRBV18 to TRBJ2-7, with TRBD1 identical over 7 bases. The CDR3 has 14 amino acids. From germline, CDR1 is KGHSH and CDR2 LQKENI. The ends lost 2 bases at V and 4 bases at J; junction bases unmatched: 5. DNA for the CDR3: TGTGCCAGCTCACCAGAGACAGGGCCTTACGAGCAGTACTTC. This codes for CASSPETGPYEQYF.

This clone was counted a few times. The rearrangement joins TRBV28 to TRBJ1-4; D possibly corresponds to TRBD1 (5 bases). The CDR3 covers 14 residues. V was pared by 4 bases and J by 7 bases, with 13 bases between. The germline V gene has CDR1 MDHEN and CDR2 SYDVKM. The DNA for the CDR3 is TGTGCCAGCAGTTCGGGGGGGAGGGCTGAAAAACTGTTTTTT. This encodes CASSSGGRAEKLFF.

This chain joins TRBV6-6 and TRBJ1-2; D call uncertain. Per germline, CDR1 MNHNY and CDR2 SVGAGI (reference sequence). The germline V and J ends were trimmed by 0 bases and 8 bases, with 13 bases remaining between them. The CDR3 sequence is 14 residues long. The CDR3 nucleotides are TGTGCCAGCAGTTACTCAGGAGGCACCGGCGGCTACACCTTC. This translates into CASSYSGGTGGYTF.

This chain uses TRBV2 with TRBJ1-5; 11 bases are shared with TRBD1. The length of the CDR3 is 13 residues. The germline CDR1 and CDR2 sequences are SNHLY and FYNNEI. Trimming cost V 8 bases and J 6 bases; bases outside gene matches: 3. CDR3 in amino acids: CASLGQGGQPQHF. CDR3 nucleotide sequence: TGTGCCAGCTTGGGACAGGGGGGTCAGCCCCAGCATTTT.

The V call is TRBV6-5, the J call TRBJ1-4; D is ambiguous. The V gene lost 5 bases and the J gene lost 12 bases, with 16 bases spanning the gap. CDR3 length: 13 residues. Germline V lookup: CDR1 MNHEY, CDR2 SVGAGI. In DNA, the CDR3 is TGTGCCAGCAGTCCCCTCACTAAGAGAGAACTGTTTTTT. This gives the protein CASSPLTKRELFF.

This clone occurred once. J is TRBJ2-7 and V is TRBV9, with 9 nucleotides matching TRBD1. With V trimmed by 3 bases and J by 5 bases, 9 bases remained unmatched. CDR3 length equals 15 residues. Germline values: CDR1 SGDLS, CDR2 YYNGEE. CDR3 amino acids: CASSGTGTGWDEQYF. The DNA for the CDR3 is TGTGCCAGCAGCGGAACCGGGACAGGGTGGGACGAGCAGTACTTC.

The chain uses TRBV6-1 and TRBJ2-5, with TRBD1 identical over 7 bases. Germline CDR1 and CDR2: MNHNS and SASEGT. This CDR3 contains 14 residues. After removal of 3 bases from V and 4 bases from J, the junction contained 5 bases not matched to a gene. CDR3 bases: TGTGCCAGCAGTGACACAGGGGCGGGAGAGACCCAGTACTTC. It encodes CASSDTGAGETQYF.

The CDR3 sequence is CASTTTGVANYGYTF. The DNA for the CDR3 is TGTGCCAGTACCACTACGGGGGTGGCTAACTATGGCTACACCTTC. The V and J genes are TRBV19 and TRBJ1-2, with TRBD1 as a possible D gene (5 bases). V was cut by 7 bases and J by 0 bases, with 15 bases left in between. The CDR3 covers 15 residues. The V gene's germline CDR1 is LNHDA and CDR2 SQIVND (reference sequence).

The V call is TRBV2, the J call TRBJ1-3; no clear D. Per the germline V gene, CDR1 is SNHLY and CDR2 is FYNNEI. The CDR3 is 13 amino acids. Trimming cost V 3 bases and J 0 bases, with 3 bases left between them. The CDR3 sequence is CASSDYSGNTIYF. CDR3 sequence (DNA): TGTGCCAGCAGTGACTACTCTGGAAACACCATATATTTT.

The gene calls are TRBV5-6 and TRBJ2-1; possibly TRBD2 for D (6 bases). The CDR3 totals 15 residues. Trimming removed 5 bases at V and 0 bases at J, with 12 bases between. Looked up from germline, CDR1 is SGHDT and CDR2 is YYEEEE. This chain's CDR3 is CASRTAGYSYNEQFF. CDR3 DNA sequence: TGTGCCAGCAGAACCGCGGGGTACTCCTACAATGAGCAGTTCTTC.

This clone was counted only a few times. This chain joins TRBV7-9 and TRBJ2-7, with a weak D call TRBD1 (6 bases). This CDR3 has 14 residues. V gave up 5 bases and J gave up 5 bases, with 16 bases separating them. CDR1 and CDR2 (germline): SEHNR, FQNEAQ (reference sequence). CDR3 loop: CASSPPVGGDEQYF. CDR3 nucleotides: TGTGCCAGCAGCCCCCCAGTTGGGGGCGACGAGCAGTACTTC.

The chain couples TRBV7-9 to TRBJ1-2, with D unclear. The CDR3 sequence is 14 residues long. Germline CDR1 reads SEHNR; CDR2 reads FQNEAQ (reference sequence). V was trimmed by 5 bases and J by 8 bases, leaving 18 bases between them. CDR3 residues: CASSQDGGEWGYTF. Here the CDR3 DNA reads TGTGCCAGCAGCCAGGACGGAGGAGAGTGGGGCTACACCTTC. Drawing the rest from reference TRBV7-9 and TRBJ1-2, the complete variable domain is DTGVSQNPRHKITKRGQNVTFRCDPISEHNRLYWYRQTLGQGPEFLTYFQNEAQLEKSRLLSDRFSAERPKGSFSTLEIQRTEQGDSAMYLCASSQDGGEWGYTFGSGTRLTVV.

The chain employs TRBV7-2 and TRBJ2-5; 8 nucleotides match TRBD1. The CDR3 is 15 residues long. The V segment lost 3 bases and the J segment 4 bases; nucleotides outside the gene matches: 7. Germline lookup yields CDR1 SGHTA and CDR2 FQGNSA. The CDR3 nucleotides are TGTGCCAGCAGCTTTCAACATGGACAGGGAGAGACCCAGTACTTC. This sequence encodes CASSFQHGQGETQYF.

The chain links TRBV6-5 to TRBJ1-2, with unresolved D. This CDR3 region has 14 residues. Germline assignment: CDR1 MNHEY and CDR2 SVGAGI. Trimming removed 10 bases from V and 0 bases from J, with 15 bases in between. DNA of the CDR3: TGTGCCACCTTATTGCTTTTAGCTAACTATGGCTACACCTTC. It translates to CATLLLLANYGYTF.